Listed below are T cell receptor beta chains from one sample, sequenced in a study of blood T cell repertoires in COVID-19. Here immunoSEQ multiplex PCR was the method, and the copy in TCRdb shows in-frame clones only, minus some. The sample includes roughly 64,000 clones, around 80% of them seen just once. The material sequenced was peripheral blood. The receptors derive from a man aged 55 to 70 with COVID-19, enrolled during active disease. The CDR3 runs from the conserved cysteine through the conserved F or W. A D gene is named only where the DNA matches it firmly. A row's size may be missing; if present it is once, few, many or a size class.

j_call,clone_size,d_call,v_call,cdr3_aa,cdr3_nt
TRBJ2-7,-,TRBD2,TRBV19,CASSSGSAGGVYEQYF,TGTGCCAGTTCATCCGGGTCAGCGGGAGGTGTCTACGAGCAGTACTTC
TRBJ2-1,once,-,TRBV30,CAWGGHSSYNEQFF,TGTGCCTGGGGGGGACATAGCTCCTACAATGAGCAGTTCTTC
TRBJ2-7,medium-sized,-,TRBV19,CASSIGGYEQYF,TGTGCCAGTAGTATAGGAGGGTACGAGCAGTACTTC
TRBJ2-5,-,-,TRBV6-2/TRBV6-3,CASSYATPPRGTQYF,TGTGCCAGCAGTTACGCGACCCCTCCCCGGGGGACCCAGTACTTC
TRBJ1-2,-,TRBD1,TRBV12-3/TRBV12-4,CASSPGQGFGYTF,TGTGCCAGCAGCCCGGGACAGGGGTTTGGCTACACCTTC
TRBJ1-1,once,TRBD1,TRBV19,CASRHGRGKMAFF,TGTGCCAGTAGGCACGGCAGGGGGAAAATGGCTTTCTTT
TRBJ2-7,-,-,TRBV2,CASSGQYEQYF,TGTGCCAGCAGTGGTCAGTACGAGCAGTACTTC
TRBJ2-3,-,TRBD2,TRBV30,CAWSRAAGGPNTQYF,TGTGCCTGGAGTCGTGCGGCGGGGGGGCCGAATACGCAGTATTTT
TRBJ2-5,few,-,TRBV4-2,CASSQNPGTFETQYF,TGTGCCAGCAGCCAAAATCCCGGGACATTCGAGACCCAGTACTTC
TRBJ1-2,-,TRBD1,TRBV28,CASSPGQGAGYTF,TGTGCCAGCAGCCCGGGACAGGGAGCTGGCTACACCTTC
TRBJ2-3,-,TRBD2,TRBV4-2,CASSQETGGPQYF,TGTGCCAGCAGCCAAGAAACGGGGGGGCCCCAGTATTTT
TRBJ2-1,-,TRBD2,TRBV19,CASSAGLLYNEQFF,TGTGCCAGTAGTGCGGGACTACTCTACAATGAGCAGTTCTTC
TRBJ1-2,few,TRBD1,TRBV5-4,CASSSWDRHPGGYTF,TGTGCCAGCAGCTCCTGGGACAGGCATCCGGGGGGCTACACCTTC
TRBJ1-1,-,-,TRBV10-3,CASRGEVFTEAFF,TGTGCCTCTCGAGGTGAGGTTTTCACTGAAGCTTTCTTT
TRBJ2-7,-,TRBD1,TRBV2,CASSEETGVEQYF,TGTGCCAGCAGTGAAGAGACAGGGGTAGAGCAGTACTTC
TRBJ2-7,-,TRBD2,TRBV2,CASSGTWTRRGEQYF,TGTGCCAGCAGTGGGACTTGGACTAGGAGAGGGGAGCAGTACTTC
TRBJ2-7,-,TRBD1,TRBV7-2,CASSPRTGGFYEQYF,TGTGCCAGCAGCCCCAGGACAGGGGGGTTTTACGAGCAGTACTTC
TRBJ2-7,-,TRBD2,TRBV11-2,CASSPGLNLYEQYF,TGTGCCAGCAGCCCGGGACTAAACCTCTACGAGCAGTACTTC
TRBJ1-6,-,-,TRBV19,CASSMQGGTPLHF,TGTGCCAGTAGTATGCAGGGTGGGACACCCCTCCACTTT
TRBJ2-4,-,-,TRBV7-9,CASSPPYREAKNIQYF,TGTGCCAGCAGCCCACCCTACCGGGAGGCCAAAAACATTCAGTACTTC
TRBJ2-1,-,TRBD2,TRBV3-1/TRBV3-2,CASSIITGGDEQFF,TGTGCCAGCAGCATTATTACTGGGGGGGATGAGCAGTTCTTC
TRBJ2-5,-,TRBD2,TRBV5-5,CASTTLAGSGETQYF,TGTGCCAGCACCACCTTAGCGGGGAGTGGAGAGACCCAGTACTTC
TRBJ1-4,-,-,TRBV18,CASSLTGSKDEKLFF,TGTGCCAGCTCACTAACAGGGTCAAAGGATGAAAAACTGTTTTTT
TRBJ2-2,-,TRBD1,TRBV6-5,CASSYISRGPGELFF,TGTGCCAGCAGTTACATCTCTAGGGGGCCAGGGGAGCTGTTTTTT
TRBJ1-1,-,-,TRBV30,CAWSVSGYTEAFF,TGTGCCTGGAGTGTATCAGGGTACACTGAAGCTTTCTTT
TRBJ2-1,few,TRBD2,TRBV18,CASSPTSGGAYVQFF,TGTGCCAGCTCGCCTACTAGCGGGGGGGCTTATGTGCAGTTCTTC
TRBJ2-1,-,TRBD2,TRBV5-1,CASSSRLAGGYHEQFF,TGCGCCAGCAGCTCCCGACTAGCGGGAGGGTACCATGAGCAGTTCTTC
TRBJ2-3,-,-,TRBV7-2,CASSLEQITDTQYF,TGTGCCAGCAGCTTGGAACAGATCACAGATACGCAGTATTTT
TRBJ1-6,-,-,TRBV24-1,CATSDLRDKAHYNSPLHF,TGTGCCACCAGTGATCTCCGGGACAAGGCTCACTATAATTCACCCCTCCACTTT
TRBJ1-6,-,TRBD1,TRBV2,CASRGDRGDNSPLHF,TGTGCCAGCAGGGGAGACAGGGGGGACAATTCACCCCTCCACTTT
TRBJ2-1,few,TRBD2,TRBV4-1,CASSQVPSGTYNEQFF,TGCGCCAGCAGCCAAGTTCCTAGCGGGACTTACAATGAGCAGTTCTTC
TRBJ1-2,many,TRBD1,TRBV18,CASSPGTGVFYGYTF,TGTGCCAGCTCACCCGGGACAGGGGTCTTCTATGGCTACACCTTC
TRBJ1-2,few,-,TRBV5-1,CASSLNPGYGYTF,TGCGCCAGCAGCTTGAATCCAGGATATGGCTACACCTTC
TRBJ2-7,once,TRBD1,TRBV12-3/TRBV12-4,CASSSGQEDEQYF,TGTGCCAGCAGTTCGGGACAGGAGGACGAGCAGTACTTC
TRBJ1-1,-,TRBD1,TRBV5-1,CASSFQGANEAFF,TGCGCCAGCAGCTTTCAGGGGGCAAATGAAGCTTTCTTT
TRBJ1-6,-,-,TRBV7-9,CASSFSPQGSPLHF,TGTGCCAGCAGCTTCTCCCCCCAGGGGTCACCCCTCCACTTT
TRBJ1-2,-,-,TRBV11-2,CASSLNELGYTF,TGTGCCAGCAGCTTAAATGAGCTTGGCTACACCTTC
TRBJ1-4,few,TRBD1,TRBV11-3,CASSPDRGSEKLFF,TGTGCCAGCAGCCCGGACAGGGGCAGTGAAAAACTGTTTTTT
TRBJ2-5,-,-,TRBV30,CAWNAAGGETQYF,TGTGCCTGGAATGCCGCCGGAGGTGAGACCCAGTACTTC
TRBJ1-5,-,-,TRBV6-5,CASNLRGVGQPQHF,TGTGCCAGCAACCTCAGGGGAGTCGGTCAGCCCCAGCATTTT
TRBJ2-3,-,-,TRBV19,CARPKGDTQYF,TGTGCCAGGCCTAAGGGGGATACGCAGTATTTT
TRBJ1-2,-,-,TRBV10-3,CAISESFTGNYGYTF,TGTGCCATCAGTGAGTCGTTTACAGGGAACTATGGCTACACCTTC
TRBJ2-7,-,-,TRBV3-1/TRBV3-2,CASSLHRVIDEQYF,TGTGCCAGCAGCCTCCACAGGGTAATTGACGAGCAGTACTTC
TRBJ2-5,-,-,TRBV5-1,CASSLGLGEETQYF,TGCGCCAGCAGCTTGGGGCTTGGTGAAGAGACCCAGTACTTC